These 14 T cell receptor beta chains came from one sample sequenced in a study of cytomegalovirus exposure and HLA in healthy donors. PCR involved 60 Vbeta and 13 Jbeta primers. Using immunoSEQ multiplex PCR, the repertoire was profiled, and TCRdb retains in-frame clones only, with some absent. Of approximately 170,000 clones listed, approximately 84% are singletons. Material: PBMCs. The receptor set was obtained from a man aged 25 to 40 in good health and CMV-seropositive.

The chain recombines TRBV19 with TRBJ2-3, with D possibly matching TRBD1 (6 bases). Trimming cost V 0 bases and J 2 bases, with 12 bases left between them. Germline CDR1 is LNHDA and CDR2 is SQIVND (reference sequence). The CDR3 has 16 residues. The CDR3 spells CASSIEGGRATDTQYF. CDR3 in DNA: TGTGCCAGTAGTATAGAAGGGGGTAGGGCCACAGATACGCAGTATTTT.

This rearrangement joins TRBV5-6 to TRBJ2-1, with 7 bases aligning to TRBD2. The ends lost 4 bases at V and 7 bases at J; junction bases unmatched: 8. This CDR3 has 14 residues. Germline CDR1 SGHDT, CDR2 YYEEEE. CDR3 DNA: TGTGCCAGCAGCCCGGCGGGGGTAGATAATGAGCAGTTCTTC. This sequence encodes CASSPAGVDNEQFF.

The chain joins TRBV11-2 to TRBJ2-7; TRBD1 aligns across 10 bases. CDR3 size: 16 residues. V was clipped by 2 bases and J by 5 bases; unmatched bases: 9. The germline V gene has CDR1 SGHAT and CDR2 FQNNGV. The CDR3 region has the DNA TGTGCCAGCAGCTTAACGAACCCGGGACAGGGGAACGAGCAGTACTTC. This sequence encodes CASSLTNPGQGNEQYF.

V usage is TRBV5-1 and J usage is TRBJ2-3; D not certain. V dropped 4 bases and J dropped 1 base, with 10 bases sitting between them. The CDR3 covers 14 residues. Germline V gene data show CDR1 as SGHRS and CDR2 as YFSETQ. The CDR3 here is CASSQVTGTDTQYF. The DNA of the CDR3 is TGCGCCAGCAGCCAGGTTACGGGCACAGATACGCAGTATTTT.

The genes are TRBV30 and TRBJ1-3; D remains ambiguous. The CDR3 is 13 residues long. Trimming took off 3 bases at V and 2 bases at J, with 8 bases between the two ends. In germline, CDR1 is GTSNPN, CDR2 SVGIG (reference sequence). Written as DNA, the CDR3 is TGTGCCTGGAGCGACGGGGCTGGAAACACCATATATTTT. This codes for CAWSDGAGNTIYF.

The CDR3 sequence is CASSRLTSGPNNEQFF. For the CDR3, the DNA is TGCGCCAGCAGCCGGTTGACTAGCGGCCCGAACAATGAGCAGTTCTTC. The rearrangement links TRBV4-3 to TRBJ2-1, with 9 nucleotides matching TRBD2. This CDR3 region has 16 residues. With V trimmed by 4 bases and J by 5 bases, 9 bases remained unmatched. Germline V gene sequence: CDR1 LGHNA, CDR2 YSLEER.

The chain recombines TRBV9 with TRBJ2-1; D may be TRBD2 (6 bases). Trimming left V 1 base short and J 2 bases short, with 10 bases between. Germline V gene sequence: CDR1 SGDLS, CDR2 YYNGEE. The CDR3 is 15 amino acids. The CDR3 DNA sequence: TGTGCCAGCAGCGTACGGGCGGGAACCTACAATGAGCAGTTCTTC. Protein product: CASSVRAGTYNEQFF.

The chain combines TRBV27 with TRBJ2-3, with D hard to call. Germline V gene data show CDR1 as MNHEY and CDR2 as SMNVEV (reference sequence). V was pared by 4 bases and J by 1 base, with 12 bases between. The length of the CDR3 is 15 residues. DNA of the CDR3: TGTGCCAGCAGTTCTCCCCACAGCCGCACAGATACGCAGTATTTT. The encoded protein is CASSSPHSRTDTQYF.

The chain recombines TRBV10-3 with TRBJ2-5; 7 bases agree with TRBD1. Germline loops: CDR1 ENHRY, CDR2 SYGVKD. The CDR3 loop spans 10 amino acids. J was trimmed by 7 bases and V by 11 bases; bases with no gene match: 4. CDR3 bases: TGTGCCCCCAAGGGGGCGACCCAGTACTTC. It translates to CAPKGATQYF.

In this sample, this clone turned up a few times. The chain carries TRBV9 and TRBJ2-1; 12 bases are shared with TRBD2. The CDR3 loop spans 13 amino acids. Germline loops: CDR1 SGDLS, CDR2 YYNGEE. V was clipped by 4 bases and J by 10 bases; unmatched bases: 3. The CDR3 DNA sequence: TGTGCCAGCAGCAAGACTAGCGGGAGAGAGCAGTTCTTC. Its translation: CASSKTSGREQFF.

This clone was observed once. This chain uses TRBV14 with TRBJ2-2, with TRBD1 as a possible D gene (6 bases). The CDR3 runs 16 residues. CDR1 and CDR2 (germline): SGHDN, FVKESK. Trimming removed 4 bases at V and 0 bases at J, with 12 bases between. This CDR3 reads CASSPYRAANTGELFF. The DNA of the CDR3 is TGTGCCAGCAGCCCGTACAGGGCCGCGAACACCGGGGAGCTGTTTTTT.

This sequence joins TRBV4-1 and TRBJ1-1, with D unresolved. Germline lookup yields CDR1 MGHRA and CDR2 YSYEKL. The CDR3 covers 12 residues. The V end was cut by 0 bases, the J end by 11 bases, with 10 bases between. The CDR3 DNA reads TGCGCCAGCAGCCAAGATCGTAATGAGGCTTTCTTT. Protein: CASSQDRNEAFF.

J is TRBJ2-1 and V is TRBV13; TRBD2 matches at 11 bases. The germline V gene has CDR1 PRHDT and CDR2 FYEKMQ (reference sequence). V gave up 0 bases and J gave up 3 bases; unmatched junction bases: 7. CDR3 length: 18 amino acids. The CDR3 sequence is CASSLGLSSGGNYNEQFF. The CDR3 region has the DNA TGTGCCAGCAGCTTAGGCCTTTCTAGCGGGGGGAACTACAATGAGCAGTTCTTC.

The genes are TRBV18 and TRBJ1-5, with unresolved D. Germline V CDR1 and CDR2: KGHSH, LQKENI. V was shortened by 6 bases and J by 1 base, with 13 bases between the two germline ends. CDR3 size: 15 residues. The CDR3 loop reads CASSPIRGSNQPQHF. DNA for the CDR3: TGTGCCAGCTCCCCGATCCGCGGCAGCAATCAGCCCCAGCATTTT.